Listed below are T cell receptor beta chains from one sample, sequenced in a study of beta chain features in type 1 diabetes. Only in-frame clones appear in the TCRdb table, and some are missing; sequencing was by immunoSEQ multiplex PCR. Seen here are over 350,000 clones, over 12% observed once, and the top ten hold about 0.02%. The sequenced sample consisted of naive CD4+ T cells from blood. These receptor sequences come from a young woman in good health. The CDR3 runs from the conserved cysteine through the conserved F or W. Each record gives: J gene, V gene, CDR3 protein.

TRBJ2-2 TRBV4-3 CASSRASTGELFF
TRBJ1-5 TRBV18 CASSLGSSNRPQHF
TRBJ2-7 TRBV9 CASSARHGGAGYEQYF
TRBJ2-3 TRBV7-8 CASSQTSIVTQYF
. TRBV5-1 CASSSDRQGDEQYF
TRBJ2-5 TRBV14 CASSQDRRSGGLRETQYF
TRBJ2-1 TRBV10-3 CAISPEGEQFF
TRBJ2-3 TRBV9 CASRRTGEDTQYF
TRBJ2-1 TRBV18 CASSGGHLSYNEQFF
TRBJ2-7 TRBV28 CASSLGDRRREQYF
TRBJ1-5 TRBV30 CAWNRGNQPQHF
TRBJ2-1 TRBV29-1 CSVRVSSYNEQFF
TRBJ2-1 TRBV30 CAWSGLAGSYNEQFF
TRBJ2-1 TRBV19 CASSMVAAYNEQFF
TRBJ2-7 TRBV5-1 CASSPRTGAKNEQYF
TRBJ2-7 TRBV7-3 CASSHALGQASEQYF
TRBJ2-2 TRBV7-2 CASSSPRGHWNTGELFF
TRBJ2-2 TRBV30 CAWSRSGSMGTGELFF
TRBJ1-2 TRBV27 CASSRQGFDYGYTF
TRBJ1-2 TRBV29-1 CSVVPGQGADYTF
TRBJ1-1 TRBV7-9 CASSLPGQGLNTEAFF
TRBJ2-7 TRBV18 CASSPYLGDEQYF
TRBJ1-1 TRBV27 CASSRDTPMNTEAFF
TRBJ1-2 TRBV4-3 CASSQETVYGYTF
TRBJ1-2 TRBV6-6 CASSYSRGRSNGYTF
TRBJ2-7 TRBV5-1 CASSPSPTSSYEQYF
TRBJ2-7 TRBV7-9 CASSQRGQGPTYEQYF
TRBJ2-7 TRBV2 CASIPPGQGGEQYF
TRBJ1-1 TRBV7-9 CASSYRGRTEAFF
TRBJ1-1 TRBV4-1 CASSQAGGNTEAFF
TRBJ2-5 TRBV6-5 CASKLAGATQETQYF
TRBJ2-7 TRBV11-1 CASSPAGGKYYEQYF
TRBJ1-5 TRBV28 CASSPPPGSLGQPQHF
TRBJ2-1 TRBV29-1 CSVEDRGLHERVEQFF
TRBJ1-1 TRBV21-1 CASSEDRAGTEAFF
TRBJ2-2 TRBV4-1 CASSQSEGASTGELFF
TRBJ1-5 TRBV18 CASSPRVRETQPQHF
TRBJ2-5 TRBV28 CASSLPSGRETQYF
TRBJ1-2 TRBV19 CASSMAPNYGYTF
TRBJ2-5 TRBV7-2 CASSRDYEETQYF
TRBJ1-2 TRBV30 CAWRTGGRYGYTF
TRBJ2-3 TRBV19 CASISSVERESPDTQYF
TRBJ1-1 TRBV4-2 CASSQGTGMNTEAFF
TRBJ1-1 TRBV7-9 CASSFGQAKGTEAFF
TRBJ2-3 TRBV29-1 CSAKVLDRGTDTQYF